This T cell receptor (beta chain) is drawn from a study of T cells in Graves' hyperthyroidism and ophthalmopathy. RNA transcripts served as the template for amplifying TCR beta CDR3 regions. TCR CDR3 underwent first-round RT-PCR with the HTBI primer set. TCRdb re-called the multiplex PCR reads through MiXCR, storing one row per CDR3 protein. The sample includes hundreds of thousands of distinct CDR3 sequences, around 15% of them seen just once. The germline gives CDR1 MDHEN, CDR2 SYDVKM. The CDR3 has 11 residues. V lost 8 bases, J lost 8 bases, and 12 bases lay in between. Uncontrolled infection, other autoimmune disease, pregnancy and lactation each barred patients from inclusion.

The receptor was derived from a young woman with Graves' hyperthyroidism. The V gene is TRBV28, the J gene TRBJ1-2; tentatively, D is TRBD1 (5 bases). Sequenced: blood. Here the CDR3 DNA reads TGTGCCAGCGGGTACAGGTTGGGCTACACCTTC. Amino acid sequence: CASGYRLGYTF.